The 22 T cell receptor beta chains in this list originate from one sample, sequenced in a study of neurological immune-mediated disorders. Time point in this sample: longitudinal time-point 3. TCRdb fed the 5' RACE reads into MiXCR, producing one record per CDR3 protein. The sample yields tens of thousands of distinct CDR3 sequences, more than 9.5% seen once. The specimen sequenced was PBMCs. Source of these receptors: a male donor with HTLV-1-associated myelopathy (HAM/TSP).

This clonotype was counted at least ten times. The rearrangement joins TRBV10-3 to TRBJ2-1; D possibly corresponds to TRBD2 (6 bases). The CDR3 is made up of 15 amino acids. The germline V gene has CDR1 ENHRY and CDR2 SYGVKD. V shed 6 bases and J shed 8 bases, with 20 bases lying between them. The DNA of the CDR3 is TGTGCCATCAGCAAGGAGGGTGCTAGTACGGATGAGCAGTTCTTC. It translates to CAISKEGASTDEQFF.

The chain has TRBV29-1 and TRBJ1-2; D remains unclear. The CDR3 is 12 residues long. With 7 bases removed from V and 3 bases from J, the gap between germline ends came to 12 bases. Germline loops: CDR1 SQVTM, CDR2 ANQGSEA. CDR3 sequence reads: CSGYGSYYGYTF. The CDR3 nucleotides read TGCAGCGGATACGGGTCCTACTATGGCTACACCTTC.

Comments on this clonotype: The junction shows a germline mismatch at one end, possibly a read error. V usage is TRBV28 and J usage is TRBJ2-3; 13 bases match TRBD2. Germline values: CDR1 MDHEN, CDR2 SYDVKM. The CDR3 length is 17 residues. The CDR3 region has the DNA TGTGTCAGCAGCCCTGGACTAGCGGGGGACGGGACATATACGCAGTATTTT. Protein: CVSSPGLAGDGTYTQYF.

This clonotype came up many times. CDR3 DNA sequence: TGTGCCAGCAGCTTAAGGGGGGCGCAGTATTTT. Its protein is CASSLRGAQYF. The rearrangement joins TRBV11-3 to TRBJ2-3, with D perhaps TRBD1 or TRBD2 (6 bases each). Trimming stripped 2 bases from V and 10 bases from J, with 7 bases between. The CDR3 has 11 residues. Germline V gene sequence: CDR1 SGHNT, CDR2 YENEEA.

In its sample, this clonotype was seen many times. The gene calls are TRBV5-1 and TRBJ2-3; D unclear. The CDR3 length is 15 residues. The V gene lost 1 base and the J gene lost 6 bases, with 15 bases spanning the gap. Germline V lookup: CDR1 SGHRS, CDR2 YFSETQ. CDR3 DNA: TGCGCCAGCAGCTTGCAGGACGTCCGAACCGATACGCAGTATTTT. As protein: CASSLQDVRTDTQYF.

This clonotype showed up many times. The V gene is TRBV7-6, the J gene TRBJ2-3; D is undetermined. The CDR3 is made up of 13 amino acids. The V end lost 2 bases, the J end lost 2 bases, and 5 bases lay between the germline ends. CDR1 and CDR2 from the germline V gene are SGHVS and FNYEAQ. The DNA of the CDR3 is TGTGCCAGCAGCTTATCGTTCACAGATACGCAGTATTTT. Amino acid sequence: CASSLSFTDTQYF.

V and J are TRBV18 and TRBJ2-7, with D possibly TRBD2 on 5 matching bases. Deletions cut 2 bases from V and 0 bases from J, with 14 bases between. CDR1 is KGHSH and CDR2 is LQKENI in the germline V gene. This CDR3 is 16 amino acids long. The CDR3 here is CASSPRSGEISYEQYF. The DNA of the CDR3 is TGTGCCAGCTCACCAAGGAGCGGAGAGATCTCCTACGAGCAGTACTTC.

This clonotype was observed at least ten times. V gene TRBV7-9 combines with J gene TRBJ2-7; D call uncertain. The CDR3 extends over 14 amino acids. CDR1 and CDR2 from the germline V gene are SEHNR and FQNEAQ (reference sequence). The V gene lost 0 bases and the J gene lost 1 base, with 7 bases spanning the gap. The CDR3 loop is CASSLAGGSYEQYF. Here the CDR3 DNA reads TGTGCCAGCAGCTTAGCGGGCGGATCCTACGAGCAGTACTTC.

In its sample, this clonotype was seen many times. This sequence joins TRBV28 and TRBJ2-2, with 7 bases lining up with TRBD1. This CDR3 is built from 16 residues. The germline V gene encodes CDR1 MDHEN and CDR2 SYDVKM. V lost 5 bases and J lost 5; bases outside the gene matches: 11. CDR3 in amino acids: CASSAPKGGRTGELFF. The CDR3 coding sequence is TGTGCCAGCAGTGCCCCGAAAGGGGGCCGGACCGGGGAGCTGTTTTTT.

This clonotype was seen repeatedly, ten times or more. The chain has TRBV20-1 and TRBJ2-3; 8 bases map to TRBD1. V gave up 5 bases and J gave up 4 bases; unmatched junction bases: 8. The CDR3 loop spans 14 amino acids. Per the germline V gene, CDR1 is DFQATT and CDR2 is SNEGSKA (reference sequence). Here the CDR3 reads CSARYQGASDTQYF. CDR3 DNA: TGCAGTGCTCGATACCAGGGGGCATCAGATACGCAGTATTTT.

This clonotype occurred many times. The chain carries TRBV7-2 and TRBJ1-4; D might be TRBD1 (5 bases). The CDR3 has 16 residues. V gave up 3 bases and J gave up 7 bases, with 18 bases separating them. CDR1 and CDR2 (germline): SGHTA, FQGNSA. The DNA of the CDR3 is TGTGCCAGCAGCTTGACCGGGGTGGGGGTCGGTGAAAAACTGTTTTTT. Its protein is CASSLTGVGVGEKLFF.

This clonotype showed up many times. The chain carries TRBV15 and TRBJ2-7; D gene unclear. Per the germline V gene, CDR1 is LNHNV and CDR2 is YYDKDF (reference sequence). The CDR3 has 15 residues. V was cut by 0 bases and J by 3 bases, with 12 bases left in between. The CDR3 sequence: CATSRDPGLGYEQYF. CDR3 in DNA: TGTGCCACCAGCAGAGACCCGGGCCTAGGCTACGAGCAGTACTTC.

In nucleotides, the CDR3 is TGCGCCAGCAAATGGACCTCCTCTACTAGCACAGATACGCAGTATTTT. It specifies CASKWTSSTSTDTQYF. The chain joins TRBV5-1 to TRBJ2-3; D not resolved. This CDR3 spans 16 amino acids. Germline V lookup: CDR1 SGHRS, CDR2 YFSETQ. The germline V and J ends were trimmed by 6 bases and 0 bases, with 17 bases remaining between them.

As regards this clonotype: Possible read error: a much larger clone is one base away. The chain recombines TRBV7-9 with TRBJ1-1; D is possibly TRBD1 (5 bases). Germline loops: CDR1 SEHNR, CDR2 FQNEAQ (reference sequence). This CDR3 is 14 amino acids long. The CDR3 sequence: CAGSSVRDATEAFF. Here the CDR3 DNA reads TGTGCCGGCAGCAGCGTCAGGGATGCCACTGAAGCTTTCTTT. The whole variable domain, filled in from reference TRBV7-9 and TRBJ1-1, reads DTGVSQNPRHKITKRGQNVTFRCDPISEHNRLYWYRQTLGQGPEFLTYFQNEAQLEKSRLLSDRFSAERPKGSFSTLEIQRTEQGDSAMYLCAGSSVRDATEAFFGQGTRLTVV.

This clonotype was seen repeatedly, ten times or more. V and J are TRBV20-1 and TRBJ1-1; weak D call: TRBD1 (5 bases). The CDR3 contains 13 residues. CDR1 is DFQATT, CDR2 SNEGSKA, per germline (reference sequence). V was pared by 7 bases and J by 4 bases, with 16 bases between. CDR3: CSVSWGGSTEAFF. CDR3 nucleotides: TGCAGTGTAAGCTGGGGGGGAAGCACTGAAGCTTTCTTT.

By proportion, this clonotype is medium-sized (0.01 to 0.1%). V usage is TRBV20-1 and J usage is TRBJ2-4; D gene unclear. The length of the CDR3 is 15 residues. Germline-derived CDR1 and CDR2 are DFQATT and SNEGSKA (reference sequence). The V end was cut by 6 bases, the J end by 1 base, with 16 bases between. The CDR3 nucleotides read TGCAGTGCCAACGCACCCGGTTTCGCCAAAAACATTCAGTACTTC. It yields the protein CSANAPGFAKNIQYF.

This clonotype has ten or more counts. The genes are TRBV7-9 and TRBJ2-7; 9 nucleotides align to TRBD1. After removal of 10 bases from V and 6 bases from J, the junction contained 10 bases not matched to a gene. The CDR3 consists of 13 residues. CDR1 and CDR2 from the germline V gene are SEHNR and FQNEAQ (reference sequence). This CDR3 reads CATKGTGNSEQYF. The CDR3 nucleotides are TGTGCCACCAAAGGGACAGGGAACAGCGAGCAGTACTTC. Together with reference TRBV7-9 and TRBJ2-7, the CDR3 gives the full variable domain: DTGVSQNPRHKITKRGQNVTFRCDPISEHNRLYWYRQTLGQGPEFLTYFQNEAQLEKSRLLSDRFSAERPKGSFSTLEIQRTEQGDSAMYLCATKGTGNSEQYFGPGTRLTVT.

This clonotype was counted at least ten times. The chain carries TRBV5-6 and TRBJ2-5; 14 nucleotides align to TRBD2. The CDR3 has 16 residues. CDR1 is SGHDT and CDR2 is YYEEEE in the germline V gene. The V and J ends lost 5 bases and 2 bases, in that order; junction bases with no gene match: 5. The CDR3 DNA is TGTGCCAGCAGACGGACTAGCGGGGGGACGCAAGAGACCCAGTACTTC. It yields the protein CASRRTSGGTQETQYF.

Comments on this clonotype: One junction end disagrees with the germline gene, perhaps due to a read error. The gene calls are TRBV5-6 and TRBJ1-5; D remains unclear. The CDR3 totals 12 residues. Germline CDR1 is SGHDT and CDR2 is YYEEEE. CDR3 region: CASSFMNEPQHF. CDR3 coding DNA: TGTGCCAGTAGCTTTATGAATGAGCCCCAGCATTTT. Complete variable domain (other parts from reference TRBV5-6 and TRBJ1-5): DAGVTQSPTHLIKTRGQQVTLRCSPKSGHDTVSWYQQALGQGPQFIFQYYEEEERQRGNFPDRFSGHQFPNYSSELNVNALLLGDSALYLCASSFMNEPQHFGDGTRLSIL.

This clonotype was seen at least ten times. V gene TRBV20-1 combines with J gene TRBJ2-5; D could derive from TRBD1 or TRBD2 (6 bases each). In germline, CDR1 is DFQATT, CDR2 SNEGSKA (reference sequence). The CDR3 covers 12 residues. V was clipped by 3 bases and J by 5 bases, with 10 bases between them. For the CDR3, the DNA is TGCAGTGCTAGGGGGGGCGGTGAGACCCAGTACTTC. Its protein is CSARGGGETQYF.

Relative to its sample, this clonotype is medium-sized (0.01 to 0.1%). The CDR3 sequence is CASSPLGAGQPQHF. The CDR3 nucleotides are TGTGCCAGCAGCCCCCTAGGGGCTGGTCAGCCCCAGCATTTT. This sequence joins TRBV28 and TRBJ1-5, with D perhaps matching TRBD1 (5 bases). The CDR3 runs to 14 residues. Trimming stripped 6 bases from V and 6 bases from J, with 15 bases between. Per the germline V gene, CDR1 is MDHEN and CDR2 is SYDVKM. Supplemented by reference TRBV28 and TRBJ1-5, the full variable domain reads DVKVTQSSRYLVKRTGEKVFLECVQDMDHENMFWYRQDPGLGLRLIYFSYDVKMKEKGDIPEGYSVSREKKERFSLILESASTNQTSMYLCASSPLGAGQPQHFGDGTRLSIL.

This clonotype was seen repeatedly, ten times or more. This chain uses TRBV7-2 with TRBJ2-7; 9 positions match TRBD1. Germline loops: CDR1 SGHTA, CDR2 FQGNSA. The trim removed 4 bases at V and 2 bases at J, leaving 12 bases unmatched. The CDR3 has 17 amino acids. The CDR3 loop reads CASSSRPGTGRAYEQYF. In DNA, the CDR3 is TGTGCCAGCAGCTCTAGGCCAGGGACAGGGCGAGCCTACGAGCAGTACTTC.